This T cell receptor (beta chain) was recovered during a study of post-analysis software for immune sequencing data. Findings of the study overall: Controls had significantly higher normalized Chao1 diversity than multiple sclerosis patients. Roughly five TRBV segments appeared more often in patients than in controls, and TRBV5-6, TRBV5-1 and TRBV20-1 were among these. Clustering by F measure revealed strong co-clustering among samples prepared together in one batch.

The CDR3 runs 15 residues. Germline values: CDR1 SEHNR, CDR2 FQNEAQ (reference sequence). V shed 4 bases and J 7 bases; nucleotides not matched to a gene: 10. TCR beta cDNA libraries had unique molecular identifiers. Input populations of about 0.85 to 11 million T cells gave rise to about 480,000 cDNA molecules. TCRdb re-called the PCR reads through MiXCR, storing one row per CDR3 protein. The data contain 600,000 to 750,000 distinct CDR3 sequences, approximately 59% of them singletons. This clonotype was found a few times. Its antigen is currently unknown. V is TRBV7-9 and J is TRBJ1-2, with TRBD1 matching over 9 bases. The source is a girl aged 2 to 9 with multiple sclerosis. Input material: blood. The CDR3 reads CASSSRDRARSGYTF. CDR3 in DNA: TGTGCCAGCAGCTCAAGGGACAGGGCGAGGAGTGGCTACACCTTC.